This T cell receptor beta chain was recorded in a study of T cell repertoires in cytomegalovirus infection. Looking at the study overall: Based on public TCR beta signatures, there were indications of CMV infection and of a matching HLA type.

The germline gives CDR1 SGHVS, CDR2 FQNEAQ. Trimming at V came to 5 bases and at J to 2 bases, leaving 11 bases not matched to a gene. The CDR3 loop spans 18 amino acids. This clonotype was recorded at least ten times. Each CDR3 protein gets one entry after TCRdb re-called the reads with MiXCR. The sample lists hundreds of thousands of distinct CDR3 sequences, approximately 11% occurring once. The sequence was obtained from a human donor in good health (CMV status not recorded). Some clones in this sample may be carry-over from other donors' samples. Input material: PBMCs. The chain carries TRBV7-8 and TRBJ2-6, with TRBD1 matching 8 bases. The CDR3 sequence is CASSASDRDHPGANVLTF. As DNA, the CDR3 is TGTGCCAGCAGCGCCTCGGACAGGGACCACCCTGGGGCCAACGTCCTGACTTTC.